These 5 T cell receptor beta chains came from one sample sequenced in a study of blood T cell repertoires in COVID-19. Only in-frame clones appear in the TCRdb table, and some are missing; sequencing was by immunoSEQ multiplex PCR. This sample has just under 80,000 clones, with roughly 82% found just once. Sequences were obtained from peripheral blood. The receptors were gathered from a human donor in a cohort sampled during active COVID-19.

The rearrangement uses TRBV6-5 and TRBJ2-3; D gene ambiguous. Looked up from germline, CDR1 is MNHEY and CDR2 is SVGAGI. V was shortened by 8 bases and J by 0 bases, with 9 bases between the two germline ends. The CDR3 contains 13 residues. The CDR3 bases are TGTGCCAGCCTTCAGATCAGCACAGATACGCAGTATTTT. It is translated as CASLQISTDTQYF.

The CDR3 protein is CASIRGVIIGFSPNTEAFF. Written as DNA, the CDR3 is TGTGCCAGCATCAGGGGGGTTATAATCGGATTTTCTCCCAACACTGAAGCTTTCTTT. The chain joins TRBV21-1 to TRBJ1-1; TRBD1 is the table's D call, not checked against the DNA. TRBV21-1 is marked as a pseudogene. CDR3 length: 19 amino acids.

This chain links TRBV9 with TRBJ2-5; TRBD2 matches 10 bases. Germline CDR1 is SGDLS and CDR2 is YYNGEE. This CDR3 contains 15 residues. Unmatched junction bases numbered 10, after V lost 6 bases and J lost 5 bases. DNA of the CDR3: TGTGCCAGCACTAGTAGCGGGGGGCAAGGGGAGACCCAGTACTTC. Translated: CASTSSGGQGETQYF.

This rearrangement joins TRBV2 to TRBJ2-2; D gene unclear. This CDR3 has 14 amino acids. The V gene lost 4 bases and the J gene lost 3 bases, with 9 bases spanning the gap. Looked up from germline, CDR1 is SNHLY and CDR2 is FYNNEI. CDR3 coding DNA: TGTGCCAGCAGTGTTTTACAGCACACCGGGGAGCTGTTTTTT. Translation: CASSVLQHTGELFF.

This clone was seen a few times. The chain links TRBV7-9 to TRBJ1-2; no clear D gene. V shed 4 bases and J shed 1 base, with 10 bases lying between them. Per germline, CDR1 SEHNR and CDR2 FQNEAQ (reference sequence). The CDR3 has 14 residues. The CDR3 DNA reads as TGTGCCAGCAGCTCCAACCTACTTAACTATGGCTACACCTTC. It yields the protein CASSSNLLNYGYTF.